This entry lists 7 T cell receptor beta chains sequenced from one sample in a study of spatial heterogeneity in lung cancer. Study-level results: Mutation counts in tumors were tracked by counts of expanded intratumoral alpha and beta TCRs.

These TCRs' antigens remain unknown. Via MiXCR, TCRdb re-called the 5' RACE reads, giving one row per CDR3 protein. The sample lists thousands of distinct CDR3 sequences, approximately 54% occurring once. The time point is: sample taken at primary tumor resection. This specimen was lung tumor tissue, taken at surgery. The receptors here all came from a male donor with early-stage non-small cell lung cancer.

Remarks on this clonotype: For a library built for alpha chains, this beta chain is a stray read; little rests on its size. The V and J genes are TRBV20-1 and TRBJ2-7; no clear D. Between the trimmed V and J ends, which lost 3 bases and 0 bases, there was a span of 12 bases. The germline V gene encodes CDR1 DFQATT and CDR2 SNEGSKA (reference sequence). The CDR3 has 14 amino acids. The CDR3 sequence: CSARSRAISYEQYF. Here the CDR3 DNA reads TGCAGTGCTAGGTCTAGGGCCATCTCCTACGAGCAGTACTTC.

Comments on this clonotype: In a library made to pick up alpha chains, this beta chain is a stray read with a size that means little. This chain links TRBV3-1 with TRBJ1-5; no reliable D call. V shed 0 bases and J shed 4 bases, with 4 bases lying between them. Germline CDR1 reads LGHDT; CDR2 reads YNNKEL (reference sequence). The CDR3 is 13 residues long. In DNA, the CDR3 is TGTGCCAGCAGCCAAGACGGGAATCAGCCCCAGCATTTT. The encoded protein is CASSQDGNQPQHF.

Concerning this clonotype: This beta chain is an off-target read within a library intended for alpha chains, so its frequency means little. The V gene is TRBV28, the J gene TRBJ1-1; D unclear. V was cut by 5 bases and J by 5 bases, with 12 bases left in between. The CDR3 sequence is 13 residues long. The germline V gene has CDR1 MDHEN and CDR2 SYDVKM. The CDR3 reads CASSAPGFTEAFF. Here the CDR3 DNA reads TGTGCCAGCAGTGCCCCGGGTTTTACTGAAGCTTTCTTT.

As for this clonotype: Being off target in a library aimed at alpha chains, this beta chain has a size of little meaning. V is TRBV29-1 and J is TRBJ1-1; D remains ambiguous. Germline V gives CDR1 SQVTM, CDR2 ANQGSEA. The V end was cut by 1 base, the J end by 1 base, with 13 bases between. The CDR3 totals 15 residues. In DNA, the CDR3 is TGCAGCGTTGAAGCTCCAGGCCTTAGGAACACTGAAGCTTTCTTT. Its protein product is CSVEAPGLRNTEAFF.

With regard to this clonotype: This beta chain is off target for a library built for alpha chains, so its abundance means little. This chain joins TRBV11-3 and TRBJ2-7, with D hard to call. V lost 3 bases and J 0 bases, leaving 12 bases between the germline ends. The CDR3 spans 15 residues. Germline V gives CDR1 SGHNT, CDR2 YENEEA. The CDR3 region is CASSFGPESSYEQYF. As DNA, the CDR3 is TGTGCCAGCAGCTTCGGACCCGAAAGCTCCTACGAGCAGTACTTC.

As regards this clonotype: Little can be read into the size of this beta chain, an off-target read in a library designed for alpha chains. The chain links TRBV5-6 to TRBJ1-1; a possible D gene is TRBD1 (5 bases). CDR3 length: 14 amino acids. Per germline, CDR1 SGHDT and CDR2 YYEEEE. The V gene lost 0 bases and the J gene lost 1 base, with 7 bases spanning the gap. In DNA, the CDR3 is TGTGCCAGCAGCTTGGACAGGCAGAACACTGAAGCTTTCTTT. It is translated as CASSLDRQNTEAFF.

By share, this clonotype ranks as medium-sized. In a library made to pick up alpha chains, this beta chain is a stray read with a size that means little. This chain joins TRBV28 and TRBJ2-7, with D tentatively TRBD1 or TRBD2 (5 bases each). Trimming left V 8 bases short and J 12 bases short, with 14 bases between. CDR1 and CDR2 from the germline V gene are MDHEN and SYDVKM. This CDR3 contains 10 residues. This CDR3 is CASGGSELYF. CDR3 in DNA: TGTGCCAGCGGGGGTTCGGAGTTGTACTTC.